Sequencing of this T cell receptor (beta chain) was carried out in a study of shared clonotypes between healthy human individuals. The donors, all of them Caucasian adults, lived in Nashville, Tennessee. Findings and caveats of the study: Roughly 4.6% of naive CD4 clonotypes were common to a few donors. Donor clonotype sharing was expected to depend on sequencing depth.

This CDR3 spans 16 amino acids. Germline values: CDR1 MDHEN, CDR2 SYDVKM. Trimming took 7 bases from V and 6 from J; bases not matched to a gene: 12. Roughly 200 ng DNA, around 30,000 T cell genomes, went into each sorted-subset replicate PCR. Only in-frame clones appear in the TCRdb table, and some are missing; sequencing was by immunoSEQ multiplex PCR. The sample has about 1.5 million clones, 95% to 99% seen once. Concerning this clone: Its antigen is as yet unknown.

The origin of this receptor is a man aged 25 to 40 in good health. The chain has TRBV28 and TRBJ2-3; 11 bases fit TRBD2. The source material was naive CD4+ T cells sorted from blood. The subset here: CD45RA+ positively selected. CDR3: CASTSRGLAASDTQYF. CDR3 DNA: TGTGCCAGCACATCTCGGGGACTAGCGGCTTCTGATACGCAGTATTTT.